The rows below give T cell receptor beta chains drawn from one sample of a study of cytomegalovirus exposure and HLA in healthy donors. Clones were read by immunoSEQ multiplex PCR, and TCRdb kept only the in-frame ones, dropping some. The repertoire holds about 95,000 clones, with around four fifths as singletons. Sample: PBMCs. All receptors come from a woman between 35 and 50 years old in good health and CMV-seropositive. CDR3s include the opening cysteine and the closing phenylalanine or tryptophan. A D gene is named only where the DNA matches it firmly. Expanded clones get a size class; other rows say once, few or many, or leave the size out.

J: TRBJ2-7
D: NA
V: TRBV6-5
size: NA
CDR3: CASSSSGWSYEQYF
DNA: TGTGCCAGCTCCAGCAGCGGGTGGTCCTACGAGCAGTACTTC

J: TRBJ2-3
D: NA
V: TRBV7-9
size: NA
CDR3: CASSLQGWATQYF
DNA: TGTGCCAGCAGCTTACAGGGTTGGGCTACGCAGTATTTT

J: TRBJ2-3
D: TRBD2
V: TRBV28
size: NA
CDR3: CASSRAGTSVGTDTQYF
DNA: TGTGCCAGCAGCCGAGCCGGGACTAGCGTGGGCACAGATACGCAGTATTTT

J: TRBJ2-5
D: TRBD1
V: TRBV18
size: NA
CDR3: CASSPRQGETQYF
DNA: TGTGCCAGCTCACCTAGACAGGGAGAGACCCAGTACTTC

J: TRBJ2-3
D: NA
V: TRBV7-9
size: once
CDR3: CASSLGLATDTQYF
DNA: TGTGCCAGCAGCTTAGGGCTAGCCACAGATACGCAGTATTTT

J: TRBJ2-1
D: NA
V: TRBV7-3
size: NA
CDR3: CASSLMAGEGGQFF
DNA: TGTGCCAGCAGCCTGATGGCGGGAGAAGGGGGGCAGTTCTTC

J: TRBJ1-1
D: TRBD1
V: TRBV5-6
size: NA
CDR3: CASSWWTGANLNTEAFF
DNA: TGTGCCAGCAGCTGGTGGACAGGGGCGAACTTGAACACTGAAGCTTTCTTT

J: TRBJ1-5
D: NA
V: TRBV6-1
size: NA
CDR3: CASSEATGGNQPQHF
DNA: TGTGCCAGCAGTGAAGCGACAGGAGGTAATCAGCCCCAGCATTTT

J: TRBJ2-2
D: NA
V: TRBV7-3
size: once
CDR3: CASSLSSPNTGELFF
DNA: TGTGCCAGCAGCTTGTCCAGTCCGAACACCGGGGAGCTGTTTTTT

J: TRBJ2-6
D: TRBD2
V: TRBV7-6
size: NA
CDR3: CASSPGLAGANVLTF
DNA: TGTGCCAGCAGCCCTGGACTAGCTGGGGCCAACGTCCTGACTTTC

J: TRBJ1-2
D: TRBD1
V: TRBV6-5
size: NA
CDR3: CASSAGQGAGYGYTF
DNA: TGTGCCAGCAGTGCCGGACAGGGGGCGGGGTATGGCTACACCTTC

J: TRBJ2-1
D: TRBD2
V: TRBV25-1
size: NA
CDR3: CATQASGYNEQFF
DNA: TGTGCCACCCAGGCTAGCGGCTACAATGAGCAGTTCTTC

J: TRBJ1-2
D: NA
V: TRBV7-3
size: NA
CDR3: CASSLTGVDGYTF
DNA: TGTGCCAGCAGCTTAACCGGGGTTGATGGCTACACCTTC

J: TRBJ2-7
D: NA
V: TRBV4-2
size: NA
CDR3: CASSQGESHEQYF
DNA: TGTGCCAGCAGCCAAGGAGAGTCCCACGAGCAGTACTTC

J: TRBJ2-1
D: TRBD1
V: TRBV19
size: few
CDR3: CASRDRGVSIVGQFF
DNA: TGTGCCAGTAGGGACAGGGGTGTATCGATAGTTGGGCAGTTCTTC

J: TRBJ2-3
D: TRBD2
V: TRBV6-5
size: few
CDR3: CASSRAGSGTDTQYF
DNA: TGTGCCAGCAGTAGAGCGGGGTCGGGCACAGATACGCAGTATTTT

J: TRBJ2-2
D: TRBD2
V: TRBV9
size: NA
CDR3: CASSHGLAGAGNTGELFF
DNA: TGTGCCAGCAGCCACGGACTAGCGGGAGCGGGGAACACCGGGGAGCTGTTTTTT

J: TRBJ1-1
D: TRBD1
V: TRBV27
size: NA
CDR3: CASSSQGWKHTEAFF
DNA: TGTGCCAGCAGCTCACAGGGGTGGAAGCACACTGAAGCTTTCTTT

J: TRBJ2-7
D: TRBD2
V: TRBV6-5
size: few
CDR3: CASSTPSSGGYEQYF
DNA: TGTGCCAGCAGTACCCCCTCTAGCGGAGGCTACGAGCAGTACTTC

J: TRBJ2-3
D: NA
V: TRBV7-9
size: NA
CDR3: CASSLTGSGDTQYF
DNA: TGTGCCAGCAGCTTAACCGGGAGTGGAGATACGCAGTATTTT

J: TRBJ2-7
D: TRBD2
V: TRBV9
size: NA
CDR3: CASSREREAAYEQYF
DNA: TGTGCCAGCAGCAGGGAGCGGGAGGCCGCCTACGAGCAGTACTTC

J: TRBJ2-3
D: TRBD2
V: TRBV15
size: NA
CDR3: CATSRGGESTDTQYF
DNA: TGTGCCACCAGCAGGGGGGGGGAGAGCACAGATACGCAGTATTTT

J: TRBJ2-7
D: TRBD1
V: TRBV4-1
size: NA
CDR3: CASSRHRDRAYEQYF
DNA: TGCGCCAGCAGCCGCCACCGGGACAGGGCCTACGAGCAGTACTTC

J: TRBJ1-1
D: NA
V: TRBV9
size: NA
CDR3: CASSVDGGRAEAFF
DNA: TGTGCCAGCAGCGTAGACGGGGGTAGGGCTGAAGCTTTCTTT

J: TRBJ1-2
D: NA
V: TRBV28
size: few
CDR3: CASSLRGNYGYTF
DNA: TGTGCCAGCAGTTTACGGGGTAACTATGGCTACACCTTC

J: TRBJ1-4
D: NA
V: TRBV7-9
size: once
CDR3: CAPQASTNEKLFF
DNA: TGTGCCCCCCAGGCATCAACTAATGAAAAACTGTTTTTT

J: TRBJ2-2
D: NA
V: TRBV9
size: few
CDR3: CASSVGAGTNTGELFF
DNA: TGTGCCAGCAGCGTAGGAGCAGGGACGAACACCGGGGAGCTGTTTTTT

J: TRBJ2-1
D: TRBD2
V: TRBV4-1
size: once
CDR3: CASSQDRELAGASNEQFF
DNA: TGCGCCAGCAGCCAAGATAGGGAACTAGCGGGAGCATCTAATGAGCAGTTCTTC

J: TRBJ2-7
D: TRBD1
V: TRBV5-1
size: NA
CDR3: CASSITTGTGYEQYF
DNA: TGCGCCAGCAGCATCACGACAGGGACGGGCTACGAGCAGTACTTC

J: TRBJ1-1
D: NA
V: TRBV18
size: NA
CDR3: CASSQSGTETNTEAFF
DNA: TGTGCCAGCTCACAATCCGGGACTGAGACAAACACTGAAGCTTTCTTT

J: TRBJ2-1
D: TRBD2
V: TRBV27
size: NA
CDR3: CANSLAGGNEQFF
DNA: TGTGCCAACTCACTAGCGGGAGGCAATGAGCAGTTCTTC

J: TRBJ2-7
D: NA
V: TRBV25-1
size: many
CDR3: CASSDPSYEQYF
DNA: TGTGCCAGCAGTGACCCGTCCTACGAGCAGTACTTC

J: TRBJ2-5
D: TRBD1
V: TRBV5-6
size: NA
CDR3: CASSLVPGGTQYF
DNA: TGTGCCAGCAGCTTAGTTCCAGGGGGGACCCAGTACTTC

J: TRBJ1-5
D: NA
V: TRBV28
size: NA
CDR3: CASSLSVGLGSLYSNQPQHF
DNA: TGTGCCAGCAGTTTATCAGTCGGTTTGGGCAGCCTTTATAGCAATCAGCCCCAGCATTTT

J: TRBJ2-3
D: NA
V: TRBV14
size: NA
CDR3: CASSEHGTPPDTQYF
DNA: TGTGCCAGCAGCGAGCACGGGACTCCTCCAGATACGCAGTATTTT

J: TRBJ2-1
D: NA
V: TRBV11-2
size: NA
CDR3: CASSLVRNEQFF
DNA: TGTGCCAGCAGCTTAGTGCGCAATGAGCAGTTCTTC

J: TRBJ1-2
D: NA
V: TRBV6-1
size: NA
CDR3: CASSEFRTGGYTF
DNA: TGTGCCAGCAGTGAGTTCCGGACGGGAGGCTACACCTTC

J: TRBJ2-7
D: NA
V: TRBV18
size: once
CDR3: CASSPPSQASYEQYF
DNA: TGTGCCAGCTCACCACCTTCGCAGGCATCCTACGAGCAGTACTTC

J: TRBJ2-5
D: NA
V: TRBV6-5
size: NA
CDR3: CASSFLGGSQETQYF
DNA: TGTGCCAGCAGTTTCCTTGGGGGGAGCCAAGAGACCCAGTACTTC

J: TRBJ2-3
D: TRBD2
V: TRBV7-2
size: NA
CDR3: CASSFLAGANTDTQYF
DNA: TGTGCCAGCAGTTTCTTAGCGGGAGCAAACACAGATACGCAGTATTTT

J: TRBJ2-1
D: NA
V: TRBV5-4
size: NA
CDR3: CASSPGLEYNEQFF
DNA: TGTGCCAGCAGCCCGGGACTTGAGTACAATGAGCAGTTCTTC